This T cell receptor beta chain was captured in a study of early T cells in non-severe SARS-CoV-2 infection. Across the whole study: Chains from this unsorted whole-blood bulk RNA could not be paired.

Germline CDR1 and CDR2: SGHVS and FQNEAQ. This CDR3 is built from 14 residues. The V and J ends lost 3 bases and 8 bases respectively, with 13 bases between them. The protocol attached unique molecular identifiers to individual cDNA molecules. A single record per CDR3 protein comes from TCRdb applying MiXCR to the 5' RACE reads. The table records roughly 50,000 distinct CDR3 sequences, about 10% of them present only once. The sample was whole blood. The clonotype comes from an adult who was a healthcare worker with PCR-confirmed SARS-CoV-2 infection or an uninfected control (not recorded which). The V call is TRBV7-8, the J call TRBJ1-4; possible D gene TRBD1, 6 bases. The CDR3 sequence is CASSFRGAREKLFF. The CDR3 DNA follows: TGTGCCAGCAGCTTCCGGGGGGCGCGGGAAAAACTGTTTTTT.